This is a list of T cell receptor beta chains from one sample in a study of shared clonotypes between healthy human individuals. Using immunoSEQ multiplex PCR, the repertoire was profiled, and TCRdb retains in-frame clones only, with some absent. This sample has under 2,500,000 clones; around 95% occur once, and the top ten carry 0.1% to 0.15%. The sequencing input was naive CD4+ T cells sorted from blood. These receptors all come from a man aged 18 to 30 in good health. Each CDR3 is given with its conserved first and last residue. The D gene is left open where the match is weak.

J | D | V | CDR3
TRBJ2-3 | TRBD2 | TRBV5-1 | CASSSLGLAGGPGTDTQYF
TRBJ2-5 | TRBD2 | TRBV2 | CASSEALASGARKTQYF
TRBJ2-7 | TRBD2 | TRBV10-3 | CASRSPGRTYEQYF
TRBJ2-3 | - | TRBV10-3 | CAIQRRVLVTDTQYF
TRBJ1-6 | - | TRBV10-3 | CAISKRDGSNSPLHF
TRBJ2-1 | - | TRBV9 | CASSVVRDNEQFF
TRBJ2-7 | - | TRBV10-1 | CASSDGIYEQYF
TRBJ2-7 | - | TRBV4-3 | CASSQGPDNSYEQYF
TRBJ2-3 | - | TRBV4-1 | CASSQVTPNTQYF
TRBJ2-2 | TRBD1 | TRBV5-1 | CASSPGQGRGTGELFF
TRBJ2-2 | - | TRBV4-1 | CASSQVISGTGELFF
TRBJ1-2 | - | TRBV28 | CASSLRGDYGYTF
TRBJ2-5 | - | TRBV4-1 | CASSQDRAGTQYF
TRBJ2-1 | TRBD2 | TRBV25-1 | CASSPGTSGRMDEQFF
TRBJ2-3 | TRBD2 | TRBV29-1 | CSVPTSGTTDTQYF
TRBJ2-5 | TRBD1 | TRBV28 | CASSLTGQGVKTQYF
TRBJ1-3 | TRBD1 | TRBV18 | CASSPTLDRAGNTIYF
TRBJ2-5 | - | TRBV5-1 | CASSGDSGTQYF
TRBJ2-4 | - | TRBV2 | CASSESRSINIQYF
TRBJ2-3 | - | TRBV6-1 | CASRVVTDTQYF
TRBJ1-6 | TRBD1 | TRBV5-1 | CASSLGTGGEVPLHF
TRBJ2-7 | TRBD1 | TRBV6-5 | CASSLDRVPYEQYF
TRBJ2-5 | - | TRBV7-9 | CASSLATVRETQYF
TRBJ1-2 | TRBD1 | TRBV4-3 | CASSQDNRGEKAYGYTF
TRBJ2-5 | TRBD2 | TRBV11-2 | CASSLVLAGVETQYF
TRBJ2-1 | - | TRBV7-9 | CASSLGSLNEQFF
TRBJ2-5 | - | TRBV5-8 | CASSLDSQETQYF
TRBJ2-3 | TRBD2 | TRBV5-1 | CASKLAESTDTQYF
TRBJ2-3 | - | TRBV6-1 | CASSVNTDTQYF
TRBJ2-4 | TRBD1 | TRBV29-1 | CSVETRQGFQYF
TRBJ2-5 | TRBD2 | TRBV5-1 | CASSPSGTSGGETQYF
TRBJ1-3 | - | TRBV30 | CAWSVLPGFGGDTIYF
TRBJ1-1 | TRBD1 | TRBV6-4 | CASERDRGLNTEAFF
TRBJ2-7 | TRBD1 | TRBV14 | CASSQVQGQGVYEQYF
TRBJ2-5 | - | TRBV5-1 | CASSPLFGPGWETQYF
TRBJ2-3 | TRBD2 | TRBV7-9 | CASILLRTSVRTDTQYF
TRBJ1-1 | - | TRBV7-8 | CASSADRNTEAFF
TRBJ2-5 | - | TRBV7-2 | CASSLVNIQETQYF
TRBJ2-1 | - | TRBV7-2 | CASSFGSDEQFF
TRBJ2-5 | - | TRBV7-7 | CASSLAGVQETQYF
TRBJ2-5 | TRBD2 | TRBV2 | CASSSLAGGKETQYF
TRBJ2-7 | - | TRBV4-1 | CASSQGYPGPPYEQYF
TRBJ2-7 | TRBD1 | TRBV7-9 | CASSSSGDRGSQQYF
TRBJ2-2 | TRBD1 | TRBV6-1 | CATWDRENTGELFF
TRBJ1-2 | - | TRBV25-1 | CASSDTGTGYGYTF
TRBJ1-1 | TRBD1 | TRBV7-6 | CASSLGQGETEAFF
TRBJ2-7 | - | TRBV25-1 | CASSEPPAGAEQYF
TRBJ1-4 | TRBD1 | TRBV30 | CAWSSPGQGKGGNEKLFF
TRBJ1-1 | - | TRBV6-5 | CASSLRGARTEAFF
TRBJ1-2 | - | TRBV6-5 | CASSYSKGTGGYTF
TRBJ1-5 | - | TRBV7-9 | CASSSSGVGGYSNQPQHF
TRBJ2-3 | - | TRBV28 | CASSPSRDTQYF